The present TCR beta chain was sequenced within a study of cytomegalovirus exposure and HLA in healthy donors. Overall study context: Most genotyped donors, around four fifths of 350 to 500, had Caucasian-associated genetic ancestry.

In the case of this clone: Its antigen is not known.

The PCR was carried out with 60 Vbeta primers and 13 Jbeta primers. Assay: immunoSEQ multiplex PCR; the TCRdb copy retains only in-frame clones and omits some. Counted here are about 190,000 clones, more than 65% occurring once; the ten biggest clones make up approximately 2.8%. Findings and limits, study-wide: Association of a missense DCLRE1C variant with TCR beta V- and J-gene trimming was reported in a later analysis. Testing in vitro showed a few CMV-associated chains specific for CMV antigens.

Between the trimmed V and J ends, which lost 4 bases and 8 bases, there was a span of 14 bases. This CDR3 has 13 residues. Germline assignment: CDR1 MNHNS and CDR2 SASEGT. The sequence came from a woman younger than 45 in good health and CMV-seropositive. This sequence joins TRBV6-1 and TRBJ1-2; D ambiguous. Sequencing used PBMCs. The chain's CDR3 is CASSVTGVVGYTF. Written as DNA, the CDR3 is TGTGCCAGCAGTGTAACCGGGGTTGTCGGCTACACCTTC.